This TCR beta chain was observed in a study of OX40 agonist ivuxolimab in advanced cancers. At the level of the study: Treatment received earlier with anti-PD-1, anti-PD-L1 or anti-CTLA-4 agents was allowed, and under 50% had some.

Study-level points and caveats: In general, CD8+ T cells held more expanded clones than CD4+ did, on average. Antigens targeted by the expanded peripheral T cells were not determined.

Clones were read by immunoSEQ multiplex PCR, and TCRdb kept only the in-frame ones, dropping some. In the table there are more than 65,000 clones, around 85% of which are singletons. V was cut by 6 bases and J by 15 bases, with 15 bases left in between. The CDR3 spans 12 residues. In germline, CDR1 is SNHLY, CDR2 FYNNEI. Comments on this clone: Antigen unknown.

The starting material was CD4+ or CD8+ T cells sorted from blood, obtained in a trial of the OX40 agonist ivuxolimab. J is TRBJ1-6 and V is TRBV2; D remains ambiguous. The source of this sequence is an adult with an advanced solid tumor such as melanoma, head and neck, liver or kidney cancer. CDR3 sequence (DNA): TGTGCCAGCAGCGATACGGGCATACTCCTCCACTTT. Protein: CASSDTGILLHF.